This T cell receptor beta chain is from a study of beta chain features in type 1 diabetes. Reverse transcription of all isolated RNA meant that expressed TCRB transcripts were sequenced. The data were produced by immunoSEQ multiplex PCR, yet TCRdb's version contains in-frame clones alone and is incomplete. The sample yields 350,000 to 400,000 clones, more than 13% seen once. In this sample, this clone turned up a few times. The germline V gene encodes CDR1 SEHNR and CDR2 FQNEAQ (reference sequence). This CDR3 has 13 amino acids. V was shortened by 5 bases and J by 0 bases, with 6 bases between the two germline ends.

The origin of this receptor is a woman aged 18-29 years in good health. Sample: naive CD4+ T cells from blood. This chain uses TRBV7-9 with TRBJ2-3; D uncertain. CDR3 nucleotides: TGTGCCAGCAGCGTACAGAGCACAGATACGCAGTATTTT. Translated, it gives CASSVQSTDTQYF.